This TCR beta chain is from a study of CD8+CD57+ T cells in acquired aplastic anemia. Study as a whole: Sorted CD4+ and CD8+ cells gave an average of approximately 3.4 ug of DNA. Whole-study results and caveats: Any difference that existed in CD8+ Simpson's diversity between patients and controls was not significant. About 30 shared CD8+ CDR3s appeared highly expressed within patients' immunodominant clones.

As regards this clonotype: Its antigen remains unknown.

For sequencing, patients were chosen who had shown expansion of CD8+CD57+ cells by flow cytometry. Blood sampling was performed on the patients, and none of them had received therapy by then. Genomic DNA acted as the template from which TCR beta VDJ combination and CDR3 sequence profiling were carried out. Via MiXCR, TCRdb re-called the reads, giving one row per CDR3 protein. The table records roughly 180,000 distinct CDR3 sequences, around 50% of them present only once. The sequencing input was sorted CD4+, CD8+, or CD8+CD57+ T cells (not recorded which) from PBMCs. This receptor was obtained from a human donor with aplastic anemia.

CDR3 in DNA: TGTGCCACCAGTGTTCTTGATGAGCAGTTCTTC. As protein: CATSVLDEQFF. The chain couples TRBV24-1 to TRBJ2-1; D is unresolved. This CDR3 comprises 11 residues. Trimming shortened V by 5 bases and J by 8 bases, and 6 bases separated the two germline ends. Germline assignment: CDR1 KGHDR and CDR2 SFDVKD.